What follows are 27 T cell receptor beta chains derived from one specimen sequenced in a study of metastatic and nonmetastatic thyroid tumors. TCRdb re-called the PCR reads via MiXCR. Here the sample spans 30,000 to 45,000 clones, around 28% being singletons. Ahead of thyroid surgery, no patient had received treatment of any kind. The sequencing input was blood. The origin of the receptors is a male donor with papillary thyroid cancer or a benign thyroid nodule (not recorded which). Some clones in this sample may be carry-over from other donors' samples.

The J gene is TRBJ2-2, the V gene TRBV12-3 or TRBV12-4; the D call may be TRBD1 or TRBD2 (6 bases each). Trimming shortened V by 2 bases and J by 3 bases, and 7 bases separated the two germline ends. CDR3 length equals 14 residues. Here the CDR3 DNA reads TGTGCCAGCAGTTTAAGGGGGGACACCGGGGAGCTGTTTTTT. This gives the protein CASSLRGDTGELFF.

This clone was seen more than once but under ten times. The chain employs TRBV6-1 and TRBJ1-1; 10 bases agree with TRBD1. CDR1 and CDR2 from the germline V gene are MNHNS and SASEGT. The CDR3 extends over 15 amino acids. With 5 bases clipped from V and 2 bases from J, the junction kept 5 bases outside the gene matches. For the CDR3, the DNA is TGTGCCAGCAGTCCGGGACAGGGGATTAACACTGAAGCTTTCTTT. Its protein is CASSPGQGINTEAFF.

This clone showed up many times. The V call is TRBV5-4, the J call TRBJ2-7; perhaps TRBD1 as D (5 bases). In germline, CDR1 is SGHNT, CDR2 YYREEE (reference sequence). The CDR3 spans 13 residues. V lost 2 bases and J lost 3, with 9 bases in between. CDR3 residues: CASSFDRRYEQYF. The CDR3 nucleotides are TGTGCCAGCAGCTTCGACAGACGCTACGAGCAGTACTTC.

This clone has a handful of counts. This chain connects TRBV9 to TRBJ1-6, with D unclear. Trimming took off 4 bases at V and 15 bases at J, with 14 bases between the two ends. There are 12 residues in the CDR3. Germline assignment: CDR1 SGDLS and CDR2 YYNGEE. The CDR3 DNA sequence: TGTGCCAGCAGCCCCCTGGAGGGTTTCCTCCACTTT. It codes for CASSPLEGFLHF.

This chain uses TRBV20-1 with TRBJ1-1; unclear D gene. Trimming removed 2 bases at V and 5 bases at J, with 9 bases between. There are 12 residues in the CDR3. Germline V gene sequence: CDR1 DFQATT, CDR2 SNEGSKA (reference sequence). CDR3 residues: CSARQGKTEAFF. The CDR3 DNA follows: TGCAGTGCTAGACAAGGGAAGACTGAAGCTTTCTTT.

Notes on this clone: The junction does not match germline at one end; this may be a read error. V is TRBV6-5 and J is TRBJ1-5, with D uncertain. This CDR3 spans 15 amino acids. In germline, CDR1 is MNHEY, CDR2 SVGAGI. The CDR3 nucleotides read TGTGCCAGCAGTTACTCTTTGGGCACCGGTCAGCCCCAGCATTTC. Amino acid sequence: CASSYSLGTGQPQHF.

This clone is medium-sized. CDR3 nucleotide sequence: TGCAGTGCTAGAGATTCCGACAGGGGTGATAATTCACCCCTCCACTTT. Translated: CSARDSDRGDNSPLHF. This chain connects TRBV20-1 to TRBJ1-6; 8 bases align to TRBD1. Trimming removed 0 bases from V and 5 bases from J; junction bases left unmatched: 6. The length of the CDR3 is 16 residues. CDR1 DFQATT and CDR2 SNEGSKA come from the germline V gene (reference sequence).

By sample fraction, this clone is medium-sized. This chain's CDR3 is CASSLGMGLAGLTDTQYF. CDR3 sequence (DNA): TGTGCCAGCAGCTTAGGAATGGGACTAGCGGGATTGACAGATACGCAGTATTTT. The chain combines TRBV11-3 with TRBJ2-3, with TRBD2 matching over 13 bases. V lost 1 base and J lost 3; bases outside the gene matches: 7. Germline CDR1 is SGHNT and CDR2 is YENEEA. The CDR3 has 18 residues. Combining the CDR3 with reference TRBV11-3 and TRBJ2-3 gives the whole variable domain EAGVVQSPRYKIIEKKQPVAFWCNPISGHNTLYWYLQNLGQGPELLIRYENEEAVDDSQLPKDRFSAERLKGVDSTLKIQPAELGDSAVYLCASSLGMGLAGLTDTQYFGPGTRLTVL.

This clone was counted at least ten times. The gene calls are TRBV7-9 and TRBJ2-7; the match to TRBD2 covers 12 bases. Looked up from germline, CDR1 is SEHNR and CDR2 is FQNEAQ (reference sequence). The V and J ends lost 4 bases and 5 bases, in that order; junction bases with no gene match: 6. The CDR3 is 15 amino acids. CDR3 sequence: CASSSRTSGKHEQYF. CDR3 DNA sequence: TGTGCCAGCAGCTCAAGGACTAGCGGGAAGCACGAGCAGTACTTC.

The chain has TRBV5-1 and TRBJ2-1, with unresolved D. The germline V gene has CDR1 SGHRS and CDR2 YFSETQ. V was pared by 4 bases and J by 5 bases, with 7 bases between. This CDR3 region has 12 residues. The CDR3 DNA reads TGCGCCAGCAGCCTACCAAACAATGAGCAGTTCTTC. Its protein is CASSLPNNEQFF.

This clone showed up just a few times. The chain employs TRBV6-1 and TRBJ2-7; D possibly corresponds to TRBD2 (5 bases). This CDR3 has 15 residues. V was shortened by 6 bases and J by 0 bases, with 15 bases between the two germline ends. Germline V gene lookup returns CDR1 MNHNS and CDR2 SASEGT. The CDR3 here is CASRPQAVSSYEQYF. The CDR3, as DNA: TGTGCCAGCAGACCTCAAGCGGTAAGCTCCTACGAGCAGTACTTC.

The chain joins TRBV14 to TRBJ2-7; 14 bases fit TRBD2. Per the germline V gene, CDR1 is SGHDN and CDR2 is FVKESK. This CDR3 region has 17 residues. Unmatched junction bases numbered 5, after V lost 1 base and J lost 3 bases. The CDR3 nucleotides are TGTGCCAGCAGCCAAGCCCTAGGACTAGCGGGAGGCTACGAGCAGTACTTC. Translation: CASSQALGLAGGYEQYF.

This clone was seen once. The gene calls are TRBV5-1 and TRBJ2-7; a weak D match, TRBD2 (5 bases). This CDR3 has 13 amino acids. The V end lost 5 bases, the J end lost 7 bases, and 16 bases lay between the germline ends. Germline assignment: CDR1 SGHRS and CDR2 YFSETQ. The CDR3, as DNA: TGCGCCAGCAGTTGGTCCCCCACGGGGGAGCAGTACTTC. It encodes CASSWSPTGEQYF.

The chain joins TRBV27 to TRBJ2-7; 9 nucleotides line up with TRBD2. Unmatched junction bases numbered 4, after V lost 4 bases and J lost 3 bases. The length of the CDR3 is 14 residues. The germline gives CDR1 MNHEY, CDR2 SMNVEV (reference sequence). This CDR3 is CASSSSGVDYEQYF. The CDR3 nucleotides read TGTGCCAGCAGTTCTAGCGGGGTTGACTACGAGCAGTACTTC.

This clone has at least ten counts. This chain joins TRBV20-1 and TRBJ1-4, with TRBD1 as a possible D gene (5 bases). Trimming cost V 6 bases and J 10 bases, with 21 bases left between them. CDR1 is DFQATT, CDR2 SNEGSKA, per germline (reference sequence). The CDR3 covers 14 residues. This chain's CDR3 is CSASRGPPGGKLFF. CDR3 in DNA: TGCAGTGCCTCGAGGGGACCTCCTGGGGGAAAACTGTTTTTT.

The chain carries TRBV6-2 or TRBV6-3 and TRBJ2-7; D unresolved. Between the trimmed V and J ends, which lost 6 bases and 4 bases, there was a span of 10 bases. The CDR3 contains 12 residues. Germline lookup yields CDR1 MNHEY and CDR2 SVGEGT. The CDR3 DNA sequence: TGTGCCAGCAGCCAGTCGGTTTACGAGCAGTACTTC. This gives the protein CASSQSVYEQYF.

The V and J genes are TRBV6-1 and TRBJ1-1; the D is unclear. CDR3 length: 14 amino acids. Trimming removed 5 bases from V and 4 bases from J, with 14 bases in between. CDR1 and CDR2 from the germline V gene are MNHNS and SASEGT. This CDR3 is CASSSTLYGTEAFF. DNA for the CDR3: TGTGCCAGCAGTTCAACCCTTTACGGCACTGAAGCTTTCTTT.

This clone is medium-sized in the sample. This chain's CDR3 is CSARPGQGNSPLHF. Here the CDR3 DNA reads TGCAGTGCCAGACCCGGACAGGGAAATTCACCCCTCCACTTT. This chain uses TRBV20-1 with TRBJ1-6; 8 bases align to TRBD1. The CDR3 loop spans 14 amino acids. Germline lookup yields CDR1 DFQATT and CDR2 SNEGSKA (reference sequence). V was pared by 6 bases and J by 7 bases, with 8 bases of the junction left unmatched.

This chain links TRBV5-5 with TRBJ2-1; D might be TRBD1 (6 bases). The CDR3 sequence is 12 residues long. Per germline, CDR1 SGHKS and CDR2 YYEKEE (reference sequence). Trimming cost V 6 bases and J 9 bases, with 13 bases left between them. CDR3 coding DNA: TGTGCCAGCACCCTCACAGGGACTGAGCAGTTCTTC. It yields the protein CASTLTGTEQFF.

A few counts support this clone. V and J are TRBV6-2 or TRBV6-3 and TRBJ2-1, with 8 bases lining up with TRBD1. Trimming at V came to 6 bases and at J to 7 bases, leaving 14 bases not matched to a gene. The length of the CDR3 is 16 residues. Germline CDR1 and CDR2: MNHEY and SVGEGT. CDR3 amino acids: CASSSDRGGFRNEQFF. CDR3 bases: TGTGCCAGCAGCTCTGACAGGGGTGGTTTTAGGAATGAGCAGTTCTTC.

The CDR3 loop is CATSAAPPAGGDGEQFF. The CDR3 nucleotides read TGTGCCACCAGTGCGGCCCCCCCAGCGGGAGGGGACGGTGAGCAGTTCTTC. The chain combines TRBV24-1 with TRBJ2-1, with TRBD2 matching over 10 bases. The junction had 15 bases not matched to a gene; V was cut back by 5 bases and J by 9 bases. Germline CDR1 KGHDR, CDR2 SFDVKD. This CDR3 contains 17 residues.

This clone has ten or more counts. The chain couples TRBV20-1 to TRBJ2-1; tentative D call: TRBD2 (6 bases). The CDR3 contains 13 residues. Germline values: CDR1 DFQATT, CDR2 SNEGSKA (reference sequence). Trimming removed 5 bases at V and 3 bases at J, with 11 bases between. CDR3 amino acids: CSALEGGYNEQFF. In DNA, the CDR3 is TGCAGTGCTCTGGAGGGCGGCTACAATGAGCAGTTCTTC.

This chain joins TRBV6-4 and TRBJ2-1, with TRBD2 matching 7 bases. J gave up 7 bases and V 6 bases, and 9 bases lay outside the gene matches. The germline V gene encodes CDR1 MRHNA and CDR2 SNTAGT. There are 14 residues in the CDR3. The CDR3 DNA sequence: TGTGCCAGCAGGAGGGAGGGAGGGCCGAATGAGCAGTTCTTC. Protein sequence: CASRREGGPNEQFF.

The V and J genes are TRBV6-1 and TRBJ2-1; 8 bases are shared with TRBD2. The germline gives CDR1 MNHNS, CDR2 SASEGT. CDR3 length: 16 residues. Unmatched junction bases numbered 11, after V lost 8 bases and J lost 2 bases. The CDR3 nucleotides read TGTGCCAGCTTGTGGCGGGAGGAGGATGCCTACAATGAGCAGTTCTTC. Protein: CASLWREEDAYNEQFF.

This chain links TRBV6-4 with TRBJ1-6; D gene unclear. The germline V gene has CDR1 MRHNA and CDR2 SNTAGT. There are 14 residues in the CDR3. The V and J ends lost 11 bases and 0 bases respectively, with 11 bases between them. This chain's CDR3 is CAGALGSYNSPLHF. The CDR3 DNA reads TGTGCCGGCGCCCTTGGCTCCTATAATTCACCCCTCCACTTT.

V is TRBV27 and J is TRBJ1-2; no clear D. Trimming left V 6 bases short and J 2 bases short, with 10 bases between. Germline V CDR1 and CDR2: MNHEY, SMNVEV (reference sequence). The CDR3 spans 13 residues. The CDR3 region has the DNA TGTGCCAGCAGCCCCGACGGCAACTATGGCTACACCTTC. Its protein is CASSPDGNYGYTF.

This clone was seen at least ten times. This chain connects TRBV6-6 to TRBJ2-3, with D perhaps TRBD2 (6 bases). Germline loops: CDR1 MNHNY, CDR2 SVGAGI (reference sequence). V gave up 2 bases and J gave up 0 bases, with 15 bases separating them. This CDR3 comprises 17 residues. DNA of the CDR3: TGTGCCAGCAGTTACGGAGGGGCACTTGGGAGCACAGATACGCAGTATTTT. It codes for CASSYGGALGSTDTQYF.